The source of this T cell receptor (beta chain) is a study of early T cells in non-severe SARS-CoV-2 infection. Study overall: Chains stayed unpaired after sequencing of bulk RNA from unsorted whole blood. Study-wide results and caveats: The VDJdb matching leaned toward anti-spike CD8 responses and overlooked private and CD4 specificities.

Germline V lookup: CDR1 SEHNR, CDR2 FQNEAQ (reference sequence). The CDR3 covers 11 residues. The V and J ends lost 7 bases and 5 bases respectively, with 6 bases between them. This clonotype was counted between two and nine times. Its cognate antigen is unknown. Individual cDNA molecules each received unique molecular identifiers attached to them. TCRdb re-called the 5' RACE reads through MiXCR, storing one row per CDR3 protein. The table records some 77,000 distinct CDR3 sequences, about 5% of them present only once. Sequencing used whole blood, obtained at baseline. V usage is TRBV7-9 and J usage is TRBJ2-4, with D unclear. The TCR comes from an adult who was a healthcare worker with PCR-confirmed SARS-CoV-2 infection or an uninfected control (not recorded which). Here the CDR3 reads CASTHENIQYF. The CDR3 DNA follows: TGTGCCAGCACCCACGAAAACATTCAGTACTTC.